One and the same sample provided the 29 T cell receptor beta chains below, sequenced in a study of T cells after yellow fever vaccination. TCRdb used MiXCR to reprocess the 5' RACE reads, holding one entry per CDR3 protein. Among just over 250,000 distinct CDR3 sequences listed, roughly 5.6% were seen once. The input for sequencing was CD4+ T cells sorted from PBMCs, taken on the day of the yellow fever booster vaccination. These receptors were obtained from a man younger than 35 who received the YFV17D yellow fever vaccine.

This clonotype showed up just a few times. The chain links TRBV9 to TRBJ2-1; D unresolved. Germline V gene sequence: CDR1 SGDLS, CDR2 YYNGEE. Trimming cost V 4 bases and J 1 base, with 12 bases left between them. This CDR3 region has 15 residues. CDR3 in amino acids: CASSLHLRSYNEQFF. CDR3 nucleotide sequence: TGTGCCAGCAGCCTTCACCTGAGGTCCTACAATGAGCAGTTCTTC.

As to this clonotype: Compared with germline, one end of the junction differs, possibly owing to a read error. The chain combines TRBV10-3 with TRBJ1-5, with D tentatively TRBD1 (5 bases). CDR3 length equals 13 residues. Germline CDR1 and CDR2: ENHRY and SYGVKD. The CDR3 region is CASSGGGNQPQHF. DNA of the CDR3: TGTGCCAGCAGTGGGGGAGGCAATCAGCCCCAGCATTTT.

In the case of this clonotype: A read error may produce the germline difference seen at one junction end. The chain has TRBV7-3 and TRBJ2-3; D unresolved. This CDR3 contains 16 residues. The germline V gene has CDR1 SGHTA and CDR2 FQGTGA. The DNA for the CDR3 is TGTGCCAGCAGATTAAGCCCCTCCCTCGGCACAGATACGCAGTATTTT. Encoded protein: CASRLSPSLGTDTQYF.

In this sample, this clonotype turned up a few times. V is TRBV4-1 and J is TRBJ1-5, with D hard to call. Trimming shortened V by 3 bases and J by 2 bases, and 11 bases separated the two germline ends. The length of the CDR3 is 15 residues. The germline V gene encodes CDR1 MGHRA and CDR2 YSYEKL. CDR3: CASSQAGEGNQPQHF. CDR3 nucleotide sequence: TGCGCCAGCAGCCAGGCCGGTGAGGGCAATCAGCCCCAGCATTTT.

Many counts were recorded for this clonotype. The chain carries TRBV6-5 and TRBJ1-6, with D possibly TRBD1 on 6 matching bases. The CDR3 covers 16 residues. CDR1 is MNHEY and CDR2 is SVGAGI in the germline V gene. The V and J ends lost 6 bases and 1 base respectively, with 13 bases between them. The CDR3 is CASSKGGVSYNSPLHF. CDR3 bases: TGTGCCAGCAGCAAAGGGGGGGTGTCCTATAATTCACCCCTCCACTTT.

V gene TRBV15 combines with J gene TRBJ2-3, with TRBD1 as a possible D gene (5 bases). The CDR3 length is 16 residues. V lost 0 bases to trimming and J lost 2 bases, with 12 bases between them. Germline values: CDR1 LNHNV, CDR2 YYDKDF (reference sequence). The CDR3 is CATSRDNRGNTDTQYF. CDR3 nucleotide sequence: TGTGCCACCAGCAGAGATAATAGGGGAAACACAGATACGCAGTATTTT. Full variable domain (missing parts from reference TRBV15 and TRBJ2-3): DAMVIQNPRYQVTQFGKPVTLSCSQTLNHNVMYWYQQKSSQAPKLLFHYYDKDFNNEADTPDNFQSRRPNTSFCFLDIRSPGLGDTAMYLCATSRDNRGNTDTQYFGPGTRLTVL.

The rearrangement links TRBV7-9 to TRBJ1-1; 7 bases align to TRBD1. Germline loops: CDR1 SEHNR, CDR2 FQNEAQ (reference sequence). This CDR3 region has 13 residues. The J segment lost 4 bases and the V segment lost 7 bases, leaving 6 bases of the junction unmatched. CDR3: CASTRGLGTEAFF. The CDR3 coding sequence is TGTGCCAGCACAAGGGGGCTGGGCACTGAAGCTTTCTTT.

Many counts were recorded for this clonotype. The V call is TRBV19, the J call TRBJ2-2; 7 nucleotides line up with TRBD2. The CDR3 is made up of 15 amino acids. CDR1 is LNHDA and CDR2 is SQIVND in the germline V gene (reference sequence). V lost 7 bases and J lost 4; bases outside the gene matches: 9. The CDR3 DNA follows: TGTGCCAGTACCCAAAGCGGGGCCCCCACCGGGGAGCTGTTTTTT. Translated, it gives CASTQSGAPTGELFF.

V and J are TRBV6-2 or TRBV6-3 and TRBJ1-1, with 8 bases lining up with TRBD1. J gave up 0 bases and V 5 bases, and 2 bases lay outside the gene matches. This CDR3 region has 14 residues. Germline CDR1 reads MNHEY; CDR2 reads SVGEGT. The chain's CDR3 is CASSMGQVNTEAFF. In nucleotides, the CDR3 is TGTGCCAGCAGTATGGGACAGGTGAACACTGAAGCTTTCTTT.

To note about this clonotype: One end of the junction varies from germline; a read error may be responsible. The chain links TRBV28 to TRBJ1-2; TRBD1 aligns across 8 bases. The CDR3 is 16 residues long. Germline loops: CDR1 MDHEN, CDR2 SYDVKM. The CDR3 DNA reads TGTGACAGCAGAGGGGCGGACAGGGCCCTATTCTATGGCTACACCTTC. Amino acid sequence: CDSRGADRALFYGYTF.

This clonotype was recorded a few times. The chain recombines TRBV7-6 with TRBJ2-5; D could derive from TRBD1 or TRBD2 (7 bases each). Trimming cost V 3 bases and J 1 base, with 27 bases left between them. The CDR3 length is 20 residues. Germline assignment: CDR1 SGHVS and CDR2 FNYEAQ. The CDR3 reads CASSFNRGGLELYLQETQYF. The CDR3 bases are TGTGCCAGCAGCTTCAACAGGGGAGGACTAGAACTATACCTCCAAGAGACCCAGTACTTC.

A few counts support this clonotype. The chain employs TRBV5-1 and TRBJ1-4; a weak D match, TRBD1 (5 bases). Germline assignment: CDR1 SGHRS and CDR2 YFSETQ. There are 15 residues in the CDR3. Between the trimmed V and J ends, which lost 3 bases and 2 bases, there was a span of 11 bases. The CDR3 DNA is TGCGCCAGCAGCTCTGGACAAGCCACTAATGAAAAACTGTTTTTT. Translating gives CASSSGQATNEKLFF.

The gene calls are TRBV7-2 and TRBJ2-2, with D perhaps TRBD2 (6 bases). CDR3 length equals 15 residues. CDR1 and CDR2 (germline): SGHTA, FQGNSA. V gave up 5 bases and J gave up 3 bases, with 13 bases separating them. CDR3 sequence (DNA): TGTGCCAGCAGCCAAACCGCGGGGCACACCGGGGAGCTGTTTTTT. Translating it yields CASSQTAGHTGELFF.

The gene calls are TRBV12-3 or TRBV12-4 and TRBJ1-6; D unclear. The CDR3 length is 12 residues. V lost 3 bases to trimming and J lost 10 bases, with 7 bases between them. The CDR3 protein is CASSFPYSPLHF. CDR3 DNA sequence: TGTGCCAGCAGTTTTCCCTACTCACCCCTCCACTTT.

This clonotype has a count of ten or more. This rearrangement joins TRBV11-1 to TRBJ2-5, with a tentative D call TRBD2 (5 bases). This CDR3 contains 12 residues. CDR1 is SGHAT and CDR2 is FQDESV in the germline V gene (reference sequence). The ends were cut back, 5 bases at V and 2 bases at J, with 6 bases in the middle. The CDR3 sequence: CASSPGQETQYF. The CDR3 nucleotides are TGTGCCAGCAGCCCGGGACAAGAGACCCAGTACTTC. Together with reference TRBV11-1 and TRBJ2-5, the CDR3 gives the full variable domain: EAEVAQSPRYKITEKSQAVAFWCDPISGHATLYWYRQILGQGPELLVQFQDESVVDDSQLPKDRFSAERLKGVDSTLKIQPAELGDSAMYLCASSPGQETQYFGPGTRLLVL.

The genes are TRBV9 and TRBJ2-4; no definite D call. Trimming left V 2 bases short and J 1 base short, with 7 bases between. CDR1 is SGDLS and CDR2 is YYNGEE in the germline V gene. This CDR3 is built from 14 residues. The CDR3 nucleotides read TGTGCCAGCAGCGTGGGGTGGGCCAAAAACATTCAGTACTTC. It specifies CASSVGWAKNIQYF.

This clonotype was detected a few times. This rearrangement joins TRBV7-8 to TRBJ2-6; D ambiguous. This CDR3 has 15 amino acids. Germline V CDR1 and CDR2: SGHVS, FQNEAQ. Deletions cut 2 bases from V and 4 bases from J, with 9 bases between. For the CDR3, the DNA is TGTGCCAGCAGCTTAACCGGCTTCGGGGCCAACGTCCTGACTTTC. It encodes CASSLTGFGANVLTF.

This clonotype showed up just a few times. The chain carries TRBV9 and TRBJ2-7, with 11 positions matching TRBD1. This CDR3 has 14 residues. Germline trimming cut 4 bases from V and 3 bases from J; bases unmatched to any gene: 3. Germline CDR1 reads SGDLS; CDR2 reads YYNGEE. CDR3 residues: CASSTGQGVYEQYF. CDR3 nucleotide sequence: TGTGCCAGCAGCACGGGACAGGGGGTCTACGAGCAGTACTTC.

This clonotype was counted ten times or more. The chain joins TRBV7-6 to TRBJ2-3; tentatively, D is TRBD1 (6 bases). The germline V gene encodes CDR1 SGHVS and CDR2 FNYEAQ. Trimming shortened V by 3 bases and J by 2 bases, and 9 bases separated the two germline ends. The CDR3 is 14 residues long. The CDR3 DNA is TGTGCCAGCAGCTTTAGGGACAACACAGATACGCAGTATTTT. It codes for CASSFRDNTDTQYF. The full variable domain, rest sourced from reference TRBV7-6 and TRBJ2-3, is GAGVSQSPRYKVTKRGQDVALRCDPISGHVSLYWYRQALGQGPEFLTYFNYEAQQDKSGLPNDRFSAERPEGSISTLTIQRTEQRDSAMYRCASSFRDNTDTQYFGPGTRLTVL.

The sample holds a few counts of this clonotype. CDR3 residues: CASSLLAGTPFF. DNA of the CDR3: TGTGCCAGCAGCTTGCTGGCGGGAACCCCGTTCTTC. This chain connects TRBV5-5 to TRBJ2-1; possibly TRBD2 for D (6 bases). Germline V gene sequence: CDR1 SGHKS, CDR2 YYEKEE (reference sequence). The CDR3 contains 12 residues. Trimming left V 1 base short and J 15 bases short, with 14 bases between.

This clonotype was recorded many times. The rearrangement joins TRBV7-2 to TRBJ2-2; D uncertain. Trimming stripped 5 bases from V and 6 bases from J, with 10 bases between. This CDR3 contains 13 residues. Germline assignment: CDR1 SGHTA and CDR2 FQGNSA. This CDR3 reads CASSQIVSGELFF. The CDR3 bases are TGTGCCAGCAGCCAAATAGTATCCGGGGAGCTGTTTTTT.

This clonotype came up many times. At one end the junction does not follow the germline gene, possibly because of a read error. This rearrangement joins TRBV12-3 or TRBV12-4 to TRBJ1-5; possible D gene TRBD1, 6 bases. This CDR3 has 14 amino acids. The CDR3 reads CASSLAGGGQPQHF. In DNA, the CDR3 is TGTGCCAGCAGTCTAGCAGGAGGGGGTCAGCCCCAGCATTTT.

This clonotype was picked up many times. The V and J genes are TRBV4-2 and TRBJ2-1; D is unresolved. Trimming left V 0 bases short and J 6 bases short, with 6 bases between. This CDR3 region has 13 residues. Germline V gene data show CDR1 as LGHNA and CDR2 as YNFKEQ. CDR3 nucleotides: TGTGCCAGCAGCCAAGACGGCTCCAATGAGCAGTTCTTC. Translated, it gives CASSQDGSNEQFF.

The table lists this clonotype with many counts. The gene calls are TRBV5-1 and TRBJ2-1; D is uncertain. Trimming shortened V by 0 bases and J by 8 bases, and 12 bases separated the two germline ends. CDR1 is SGHRS and CDR2 is YFSETQ in the germline V gene. The CDR3 length is 14 residues. The CDR3 DNA sequence: TGCGCCAGCAGCTTGGACCCCCCTGCCTATGAGCAGTTCTTC. This gives the protein CASSLDPPAYEQFF.

The J gene is TRBJ1-1, the V gene TRBV20-1, with D uncertain. This CDR3 has 11 amino acids. CDR1 is DFQATT, CDR2 SNEGSKA, per germline (reference sequence). The V and J ends lost 5 bases and 0 bases respectively, with 4 bases between them. CDR3 coding DNA: TGCAGTGCTCCGATGAACACTGAAGCTTTCTTT. Translating gives CSAPMNTEAFF.

The chain uses TRBV9 and TRBJ1-5; D ambiguous. V lost 0 bases to trimming and J lost 4 bases, with 5 bases between them. This CDR3 comprises 13 residues. From germline, CDR1 is SGDLS and CDR2 YYNGEE. The CDR3 nucleotides read TGTGCCAGCAGCGTAGACCGGAATCAGCCCCAGCATTTT. Translated: CASSVDRNQPQHF.

This clonotype was counted many times. The chain combines TRBV5-1 with TRBJ2-3, with D possibly TRBD2 on 7 matching bases. The V end lost 3 bases, the J end lost 4 bases, and 18 bases lay between the germline ends. The length of the CDR3 is 16 residues. The germline V gene has CDR1 SGHRS and CDR2 YFSETQ. CDR3 sequence: CASSWWGGGNPDTQYF. DNA of the CDR3: TGCGCCAGCAGCTGGTGGGGGGGCGGAAATCCAGATACGCAGTATTTT.

This clonotype occurred a few times. The chain carries TRBV20-1 and TRBJ2-7, with a possible D match to TRBD2 (6 bases). Looked up from germline, CDR1 is DFQATT and CDR2 is SNEGSKA (reference sequence). The CDR3 loop spans 14 amino acids. V lost 4 bases to trimming and J lost 6 bases, with 19 bases between them. CDR3 sequence: CSATPGGPTGEQYV. The CDR3 DNA reads TGCAGTGCTACCCCCGGGGGACCTACGGGCGAGCAGTACGTC.

This sequence joins TRBV29-1 and TRBJ2-5, with D tentatively TRBD1 (5 bases). The V end lost 5 bases, the J end lost 2 bases, and 12 bases lay between the germline ends. The CDR3 totals 13 residues. Germline V lookup: CDR1 SQVTM, CDR2 ANQGSEA. The DNA of the CDR3 is TGCAGCGTTTGCCCCACAGGTCAAGAGACCCAGTACTTC. Translated, it gives CSVCPTGQETQYF.